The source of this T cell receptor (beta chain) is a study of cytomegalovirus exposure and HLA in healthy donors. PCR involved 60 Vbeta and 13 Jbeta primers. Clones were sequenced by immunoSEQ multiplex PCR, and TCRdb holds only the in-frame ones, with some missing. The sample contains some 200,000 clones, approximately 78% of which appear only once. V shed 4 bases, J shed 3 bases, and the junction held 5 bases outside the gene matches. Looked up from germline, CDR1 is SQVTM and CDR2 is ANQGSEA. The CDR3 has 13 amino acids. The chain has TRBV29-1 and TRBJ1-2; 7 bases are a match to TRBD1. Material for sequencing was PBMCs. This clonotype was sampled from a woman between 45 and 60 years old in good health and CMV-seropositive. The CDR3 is CSVGAGQDYGYTF. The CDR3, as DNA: TGCAGCGTTGGGGCCGGACAGGACTATGGCTACACCTTC.